These T cell receptor beta chains were read from a single sample in a study of cytomegalovirus exposure and HLA in healthy donors. Assay: immunoSEQ multiplex PCR; the TCRdb copy retains only in-frame clones and omits some. The repertoire consists of 150,000 to 250,000 clones, with 65% to 90% occurring once and the leading ten covering under 3%. Sequenced input: PBMCs. These receptors all come from a woman aged 50 to 60 in good health and CMV-seronegative. The CDR3 runs from the conserved cysteine through the conserved F or W. D genes are given only for firm matches. Part of the rows lack a size; the others show once, few, many or a class for expanded clones.

d_call | clone_size | j_call | v_call | cdr3_nt | cdr3_aa
NA | NA | TRBJ2-3 | TRBV10-1 | TGCGCCAGCAGTGACCCACAGGGAACACAAGATACGCAGTATTTT | CASSDPQGTQDTQYF
TRBD1 | NA | TRBJ1-2 | TRBV6-1 | TGTGCCAGCAGTGGGGTGGACAGGGGAGGAAACTATGGCTACACCTTC | CASSGVDRGGNYGYTF
TRBD2 | few | TRBJ2-3 | TRBV14 | TGTGCCAGCAGCAGGGAGGGAGGGCCACAGTATTTT | CASSREGGPQYF
TRBD1 | NA | TRBJ2-7 | TRBV11-2 | TGTGCCAGCAGCTTGGACAGGACCAACTACGAGCAGTACTTC | CASSLDRTNYEQYF
TRBD1 | NA | TRBJ1-5 | TRBV6-4 | TGTGCCAGCTGTAACAGGGGTAGTTATCGGCCCCAGCATTTT | CASCNRGSYRPQHF
NA | NA | TRBJ1-5 | TRBV29-1 | TGCAGCGTACGACAGGAAGGGGTAGATGGGCCCCAGCATTTT | CSVRQEGVDGPQHF
TRBD2 | few | TRBJ2-5 | TRBV7-8 | TGTGCCAGCAGCCCCGGGGGGGAGGAAGAGACCCAGTACTTC | CASSPGGEEETQYF
NA | NA | TRBJ2-7 | TRBV6-6 | TGTGCCAGCAGTTTGGTGAGTGGCTACGAGCAGTACTTC | CASSLVSGYEQYF
TRBD2 | NA | TRBJ2-7 | TRBV28 | TGTGCCAGCAGTTCACCTGCAACTAGCGGGGCAAGCTCCTACGAGCAGTACTTC | CASSSPATSGASSYEQYF
TRBD1 | NA | TRBJ1-4 | TRBV5-1 | TGCGCCAGCTGCCCAGGGGGTCGGTTTCTCGAAAAACTGTTTTTT | CASCPGGRFLEKLFF
TRBD1 | NA | TRBJ1-5 | TRBV6-1 | TGTGCCAGCAGTGTCCTCGGGACAGGGGGACAGCCCCAGCATTTT | CASSVLGTGGQPQHF
NA | NA | TRBJ1-4 | TRBV28 | TGTGCCAGCAGTTTGGGGGGTCGGAATGAAAAACTGTTTTTT | CASSLGGRNEKLFF
NA | NA | TRBJ2-3 | TRBV7-2 | TGTGCCAGCAGCTTAGCGCTCAGGGAAGATACGCAGTATTTT | CASSLALREDTQYF
NA | NA | TRBJ1-4 | TRBV9 | TGTGCCAGCAGCGTAGACAGGGAGAGGTCTAATGAAAAACTGTTTTTT | CASSVDRERSNEKLFF
TRBD1 | NA | TRBJ2-2 | TRBV6-6 | TGTGCCAGCAGGCCCCCGGGACAGGCCGACACCGGGGAGCTGTTTTTT | CASRPPGQADTGELFF
NA | NA | TRBJ1-5 | TRBV27 | TGTGCCAGCAGTTTAAACATCGATCAGCCCCAGCATTTT | CASSLNIDQPQHF
TRBD1 | NA | TRBJ1-2 | TRBV29-1 | TGCAGCGTTAGGACAGGGGAAAACTATGGCTACACCTTC | CSVRTGENYGYTF
NA | NA | TRBJ1-4 | TRBV10-3 | TGTGCCATCAGTGAGACCCAGGGGTGGGGAGAAAAACTGTTTTTT | CAISETQGWGEKLFF
TRBD1 | NA | TRBJ1-2 | TRBV6-6 | TGTGCCAGCAGAGCCTGGGGACAGGGAGACTATGGCTACACCTTC | CASRAWGQGDYGYTF
NA | NA | TRBJ1-1 | TRBV5-4 | TGTGCCAGCAGCCGACAGCAAGGGGAACCTGAAGCTTTCTTT | CASSRQQGEPEAFF
TRBD1 | NA | TRBJ1-1 | TRBV27 | TGTGCCAGCAGTCTACAGGGGTTGACGAACACTGAAGCTTTCTTT | CASSLQGLTNTEAFF
NA | NA | TRBJ1-5 | TRBV9 | TGTGCCAGCAGCGTAGGTTCCGGCAATCAGCCCCAGCATTTT | CASSVGSGNQPQHF
TRBD1 | NA | TRBJ1-5 | TRBV19 | TGTGCCAGTAGTATCGGGACAGGCCACAATCAGCCCCAGCATTTT | CASSIGTGHNQPQHF
NA | NA | TRBJ2-7 | TRBV30 | TGTGCCTGGAAAGGGGCGGAGCAGTACTTC | CAWKGAEQYF
NA | NA | TRBJ2-3 | TRBV18 | TGTGCCAGCTCACCACAAAGACAGGATCTGGATACGCAGTATTTT | CASSPQRQDLDTQYF
TRBD2 | NA | TRBJ2-1 | TRBV4-2 | TGTGCCAGCAGCCAAGGCCTAGCGGGAGAACTAAATGAGCAGTTCTTC | CASSQGLAGELNEQFF
NA | NA | TRBJ1-1 | TRBV12-5 | TGTGCTAGTGGTTTCACGGGACACTCGGGTGGTGAAGCTTTCTTT | CASGFTGHSGGEAFF
NA | once | TRBJ2-5 | TRBV10-3 | TGTGCCATCAGTGAAACCGGAGTTCTCCAAGAGACCCAGTACTTC | CAISETGVLQETQYF
NA | NA | TRBJ1-2 | TRBV28 | TGTGCCAGCAGTTCCTTATATGGCTACACCTTC | CASSSLYGYTF
NA | NA | TRBJ2-3 | TRBV29-1 | TGCAGCGTTGAAAGCCAGGGGAAGGGGACAGATACGCAGTATTTT | CSVESQGKGTDTQYF
TRBD1 | once | TRBJ1-2 | TRBV7-2 | TGTGCCAGCAGCTTACGACAGGGGGCGGACTATGGCTACACCTTC | CASSLRQGADYGYTF
TRBD1 | once | TRBJ1-1 | TRBV2 | TGTGCCAGCAGTAGGGACAGGAGGAACACTGAAGCTTTCTTT | CASSRDRRNTEAFF
NA | NA | TRBJ2-7 | TRBV19 | TGTGCCAGTAGTAGAAACAGGGTCTACGAGCAGTACTTC | CASSRNRVYEQYF
TRBD1 | NA | TRBJ2-7 | TRBV28 | TGTGCCAGCAGTACACGGGACAGATCTTACGAGCAGTACTTC | CASSTRDRSYEQYF
TRBD1 | NA | TRBJ1-5 | TRBV30 | TGCGCCTGGAGCCATCACCGGGACAGTATTCATTTT | CAWSHHRDSIHF
NA | NA | TRBJ1-1 | TRBV29-1 | TGCAGCGTTGAAGATTGGACAGACAACACTGAAGCTTTCTTT | CSVEDWTDNTEAFF
NA | NA | TRBJ1-2 | TRBV30 | TGTGCCTGGAGTCCCACCCTCGGGAGTTCGTATGGCTACACCTTC | CAWSPTLGSSYGYTF
NA | NA | TRBJ2-5 | TRBV30 | TGTGCCTGGAGTAGGCGGGTCAGGGAGACCCAGTACTTC | CAWSRRVRETQYF
TRBD2 | NA | TRBJ2-7 | TRBV6-1 | TGTGCCAGCAGTAAGCGGGAGGGTTACGAGCAGTACTTC | CASSKREGYEQYF
TRBD2 | NA | TRBJ2-2 | TRBV27 | TGTGCCAGCAGTTTCCGGACTAGCGGGAACACCGGGGAGCTGTTTTTT | CASSFRTSGNTGELFF
NA | NA | TRBJ2-1 | TRBV6-5 | TGTGCCAGCAGCCCGCGAGAGTCCCACAATGAGCAGTTCTTC | CASSPRESHNEQFF
NA | NA | TRBJ2-7 | TRBV10-2 | TGCGCCAGCAGGTGGGGGGGGCCCTCCTACGAGCAGTACTTC | CASRWGGPSYEQYF
TRBD1 | NA | TRBJ2-4 | TRBV6-6 | TGTGCCAGCAAGACAGGGGGGCTAGCCAAAAACATTCAGTACTTC | CASKTGGLAKNIQYF
TRBD1 | NA | TRBJ2-4 | TRBV5-6 | TGTGCCAGCAGCATACTACAGGGGGCATTAACCAAAAACATTCAGTACTTC | CASSILQGALTKNIQYF
NA | NA | TRBJ2-7 | TRBV28 | TGTGCCAGCAGGCATTATGTGGGCCTCTACGAGCAGTACTTC | CASRHYVGLYEQYF
TRBD1 | once | TRBJ1-2 | TRBV27 | TGTGCCGGCAGTTTGGGGGGACAGGGGTCCTATGGCTACACCTTC | CAGSLGGQGSYGYTF
TRBD1 | few | TRBJ2-7 | TRBV27 | TGTGCCAGCAGCCTTAAAGGGGGATGGACGGGACAGGCGTACTACGAGCAGTACTTC | CASSLKGGWTGQAYYEQYF
NA | NA | TRBJ1-1 | TRBV2 | TGTGCCAGCAGTGGGGCCACCACGAACACTGAAGCTTTCTTT | CASSGATTNTEAFF
NA | once | TRBJ1-3 | TRBV7-2 | TGTGCCAGCAGCCCAGTCGCGGGGTTGGGGTCTGGAAACACCATATATTTT | CASSPVAGLGSGNTIYF
TRBD2 | NA | TRBJ2-1 | TRBV5-8 | TGTGCCAGCAGAGAGACTAGCGGGAGTTACAATGAGCAGTTCTTC | CASRETSGSYNEQFF
NA | NA | TRBJ2-5 | TRBV6-5 | TGTGCCAGCAGATTACAGGGAGTGGAGACCCAGTACTTC | CASRLQGVETQYF
TRBD1 | once | TRBJ2-7 | TRBV27 | TGTGCCAGCAGTCCCCCCGGACAGGGGGAATCCTACGAGCAGTACTTC | CASSPPGQGESYEQYF